These 24 T cell receptor beta chains originate from one sample sequenced in a study of shared clonotypes between healthy human individuals. Naive CD8 cells comprised CD45RO-negative, CCR7-positively selected cells, excluding terminally differentiated effector memory CD45RA+ cells. Measured with immunoSEQ multiplex PCR; TCRdb has only the in-frame clones, and not every one. The sample holds 760,000 or so clones; roughly 96% are singletons and the top ten take around 0.21%. Sequencing was done on a sample of naive CD8+ T cells sorted from blood. These receptors were taken from a man aged 25-45 years in good health.

The CDR3 coding sequence is TGTGCCAGCAGTTCAACAGGGGCAACCTACGAGCAGTACTTC. Translated: CASSSTGATYEQYF. The V gene is TRBV27, the J gene TRBJ2-7, with 7 bases aligning to TRBD1. In germline, CDR1 is MNHEY, CDR2 SMNVEV (reference sequence). CDR3 length: 14 amino acids. The V and J ends lost 4 bases and 2 bases, in that order; junction bases with no gene match: 5.

The V and J genes are TRBV15 and TRBJ1-1; no clear D gene. The CDR3 is 13 residues long. From germline, CDR1 is LNHNV and CDR2 YYDKDF (reference sequence). The V and J ends lost 3 bases and 5 bases respectively, with 10 bases between them. This CDR3 reads CATSSPFLTEAFF. CDR3 nucleotides: TGTGCCACCAGCAGTCCGTTTTTGACTGAAGCTTTCTTT.

The rearrangement uses TRBV7-2 and TRBJ2-3; TRBD2 aligns across 9 bases. Looked up from germline, CDR1 is SGHTA and CDR2 is FQGNSA. This CDR3 contains 16 residues. J lost 4 bases, V lost 1 base, and 6 bases had no gene match. The CDR3 protein is CASSLVVAGVADTQYF. The DNA of the CDR3 is TGTGCCAGCAGCTTAGTGGTAGCGGGAGTGGCAGATACGCAGTATTTT.

V is TRBV7-6 and J is TRBJ2-1; a weak D match, TRBD2 (6 bases). There are 13 residues in the CDR3. The ends were cut back, 3 bases at V and 4 bases at J, with 7 bases in the middle. Germline loops: CDR1 SGHVS, CDR2 FNYEAQ. The CDR3 protein is CASSFREYNEQFF. The CDR3 region has the DNA TGTGCCAGCAGCTTTCGGGAGTACAATGAGCAGTTCTTC.

J is TRBJ2-3 and V is TRBV7-6, with TRBD2 matching over 12 bases. V lost 1 base to trimming and J lost 4 bases; unmatched junction nucleotides: 6. CDR1 and CDR2 (germline): SGHVS, FNYEAQ. This CDR3 comprises 17 residues. CDR3 sequence: CASSLDPRLAGADTQYF. As DNA, the CDR3 is TGTGCCAGCAGCTTAGACCCTAGACTAGCGGGAGCAGATACGCAGTATTTT.

CDR3 region: CASSLGVGRVQETQYF. DNA for the CDR3: TGTGCCAGCAGCTTGGGGGTAGGGAGGGTACAAGAGACCCAGTACTTC. J is TRBJ2-5 and V is TRBV7-2, with 7 bases that match TRBD2. CDR1 and CDR2 from the germline V gene are SGHTA and FQGNSA. V was pared by 3 bases and J by 2 bases, with 9 bases of the junction left unmatched. The CDR3 is made up of 16 amino acids.

This chain uses TRBV7-9 with TRBJ2-2; 7 bases agree with TRBD2. Germline lookup yields CDR1 SEHNR and CDR2 FQNEAQ (reference sequence). V lost 5 bases and J lost 2; bases outside the gene matches: 14. The CDR3 is 18 amino acids. CDR3 nucleotide sequence: TGTGCCAGCAGCCTCTTAGAGGGGAGGGACCTTAACACCGGGGAGCTGTTTTTT. Encoded protein: CASSLLEGRDLNTGELFF.

The chain recombines TRBV1 with TRBJ1-5. TRBV1 corresponds to a pseudogene. This CDR3 is built from 18 residues. CDR3 in amino acids: CTSSQEFQVIEGNQPQHF. CDR3 bases: TGCACCAGCAGCCAAGAGTTCCAGGTTATCGAGGGCAATCAGCCCCAGCATTTT.

This sequence joins TRBV28 and TRBJ2-3; TRBD1 matches at 8 bases. The germline CDR1 and CDR2 sequences are MDHEN and SYDVKM. The CDR3 has 15 residues. Trimming cost V 6 bases and J 0 bases; bases outside gene matches: 5. The CDR3 loop reads CASRQTGASTDTQYF. As DNA, the CDR3 is TGTGCCAGCAGACAGACAGGGGCCAGCACAGATACGCAGTATTTT.

This clone was picked up one time. The genes are TRBV4-1 and TRBJ1-1; D may be TRBD1 (6 bases). With 5 bases removed from V and 5 bases from J, the gap between germline ends came to 12 bases. Germline CDR1 is MGHRA and CDR2 is YSYEKL. CDR3 length: 13 amino acids. CDR3 DNA sequence: TGCGCCAGCAGCTTCGACAGGAGGACTGAAGCTTTCTTT. Its protein is CASSFDRRTEAFF.

This rearrangement joins TRBV5-4 to TRBJ2-2; no reliable D call. This CDR3 is built from 15 residues. Germline lookup yields CDR1 SGHNT and CDR2 YYREEE (reference sequence). V shed 0 bases and J shed 3 bases, with 9 bases lying between them. In nucleotides, the CDR3 is TGTGCCAGCAGCTTGGTAGGCCCTGACACCGGGGAGCTGTTTTTT. This codes for CASSLVGPDTGELFF.

V usage is TRBV6-6 and J usage is TRBJ1-2; perhaps TRBD1 as D (5 bases). Germline CDR1 and CDR2: MNHNY and SVGAGI (reference sequence). This CDR3 comprises 13 residues. V gave up 6 bases and J gave up 5 bases, with 13 bases separating them. The CDR3, as DNA: TGTGCCAGCAGGGGGCAAGAGCCATATGGCTACACCTTC. This gives the protein CASRGQEPYGYTF.

The chain is built from TRBV7-2 and TRBJ1-4; D gene ambiguous. Per germline, CDR1 SGHTA and CDR2 FQGNSA. The CDR3 loop spans 14 amino acids. Trimming took 5 bases from V and 4 from J, leaving 11 bases between them. CDR3 DNA: TGTGCCAGCAGCCAGAGCGGGTTTAATGAAAAACTGTTTTTT. Its translation is CASSQSGFNEKLFF.

V gene TRBV9 combines with J gene TRBJ2-1; TRBD1 might be the D (7 bases). Germline V gene data show CDR1 as SGDLS and CDR2 as YYNGEE. The CDR3 runs to 14 residues. V was clipped by 0 bases and J by 8 bases, with 12 bases between them. CDR3 nucleotides: TGTGCCAGCAGCGTAGAATCAGGGGGGTATGAGCAGTTCTTC. Translation gives CASSVESGGYEQFF.

The chain couples TRBV5-1 to TRBJ2-7; 8 nucleotides align to TRBD1. V lost 4 bases and J lost 5; bases outside the gene matches: 2. This CDR3 comprises 12 residues. Germline V CDR1 and CDR2: SGHRS, YFSETQ. Written as DNA, the CDR3 is TGCGCCAGCAGCCGGACAGGGAACGAGCAGTACTTC. Translated, it gives CASSRTGNEQYF.

The chain's CDR3 is CASSSVAGEETQYF. In DNA form, the CDR3 reads TGTGCCAGCAGCTCGGTAGCGGGAGAAGAGACCCAGTACTTC. V and J are TRBV7-9 and TRBJ2-5; 9 positions agree with TRBD2. CDR1 and CDR2 from the germline V gene are SEHNR and FQNEAQ (reference sequence). The CDR3 sequence is 14 residues long. V gave up 4 bases and J gave up 3 bases; unmatched junction bases: 3. Full variable domain (rest looked up from reference TRBV7-9 and TRBJ2-5): DTGVSQNPRHKITKRGQNVTFRCDPISEHNRLYWYRQTLGQGPEFLTYFQNEAQLEKSRLLSDRFSAERPKGSFSTLEIQRTEQGDSAMYLCASSSVAGEETQYFGPGTRLLVL.

The chain recombines TRBV4-1 with TRBJ1-1, with D perhaps matching TRBD1 (6 bases). The germline V gene has CDR1 MGHRA and CDR2 YSYEKL. CDR3 length: 15 amino acids. Deletions cut 5 bases from V and 0 bases from J, with 13 bases between. The CDR3 nucleotides read TGCGCCAGCAGCTACTGGACAGAAATGAACACTGAAGCTTTCTTT. It is translated as CASSYWTEMNTEAFF.

J is TRBJ1-5 and V is TRBV29-1; D uncertain. CDR3 length: 13 residues. Trimming cost V 6 bases and J 0 bases, with 9 bases left between them. Germline V gives CDR1 SQVTM, CDR2 ANQGSEA. CDR3 nucleotides: TGCAGCGTCGCATCCGGTAGCAATCAGCCCCAGCATTTT. Translated, it gives CSVASGSNQPQHF.

This rearrangement joins TRBV2 to TRBJ2-7, with D tentatively TRBD1 or TRBD2 (5 bases each). Germline lookup yields CDR1 SNHLY and CDR2 FYNNEI. V lost 3 bases to trimming and J lost 4 bases, with 13 bases between them. This CDR3 is built from 14 residues. The CDR3 reads CASSEGLASYEQYF. CDR3 nucleotides: TGTGCCAGCAGTGAGGGGCTAGCCTCATACGAGCAGTACTTC.

The CDR3 is CASSEVEALGYTF. The CDR3, as DNA: TGTGCCAGCAGTGAAGTGGAGGCGCTTGGCTACACCTTC. The rearrangement links TRBV6-1 to TRBJ1-2, with unresolved D. Germline V CDR1 and CDR2: MNHNS, SASEGT. V was cut by 1 base and J by 7 bases, with 10 bases left in between. This CDR3 contains 13 residues.

The chain uses TRBV7-9 and TRBJ2-1; the D gene is possibly TRBD2 (6 bases). Germline V gives CDR1 SEHNR, CDR2 FQNEAQ (reference sequence). V lost 4 bases to trimming and J lost 6 bases, with 16 bases between them. CDR3 length: 15 residues. The CDR3: CASSSRPGAVNEQFF. As DNA, the CDR3 is TGTGCCAGCAGCTCCCGGCCGGGAGCAGTCAATGAGCAGTTCTTC.

This sequence joins TRBV19 and TRBJ2-1, with a possible D match to TRBD2 (6 bases). Germline V gene data show CDR1 as LNHDA and CDR2 as SQIVND (reference sequence). V lost 4 bases and J lost 0, with 16 bases in between. The CDR3 spans 17 residues. The chain's CDR3 is CASSTPGGTSSYNEQFF. The CDR3, as DNA: TGTGCCAGTAGTACACCAGGAGGGACGAGCTCCTACAATGAGCAGTTCTTC.

This rearrangement joins TRBV27 to TRBJ2-3; TRBD2 matches at 9 bases. Unmatched junction bases numbered 17, after V lost 6 bases and J lost 4 bases. The V gene's germline CDR1 is MNHEY and CDR2 SMNVEV (reference sequence). CDR3 length equals 18 residues. In DNA, the CDR3 is TGTGCCAGCAGACAAATCACTAGCGGGTTGTTCAGCGCAGATACGCAGTATTTT. It codes for CASRQITSGLFSADTQYF.

The CDR3 nucleotides are TGTGCCAGCAGTGCAGGTATCCGCACAGATACGCAGTATTTT. It codes for CASSAGIRTDTQYF. This chain joins TRBV2 and TRBJ2-3; D unresolved. CDR1 SNHLY and CDR2 FYNNEI come from the germline V gene. The CDR3 covers 14 residues. V lost 4 bases and J 1 base, leaving 9 bases between the germline ends.